This TCR beta chain was sequenced in a study of beta chain features in type 1 diabetes. General study results and limits: It was among patients, rather than healthy donors, that naive, central memory and Treg TCRB repertoires appeared more similar. People with Type 1 diabetes carried modestly yet significantly shorter TCRB CDR3s in all four CD4+ subsets. The analysis here could not establish whether HLA type shapes TCRB rearrangement.

This clone was observed a few times. Its antigen is unidentified. The CDR3 totals 15 residues. V shed 6 bases and J 4 bases; nucleotides not matched to a gene: 8. In germline, CDR1 is MDHEN, CDR2 SYDVKM. Every isolated RNA sample was fully reverse transcribed, so sequencing captured expressed TCRB transcripts. Sequencing used immunoSEQ multiplex PCR; TCRdb keeps in-frame clones, though not all of them. The sample shows about 240,000 clones, about 25% of them seen only once. This TCR was sampled from a man aged 25 to 40 in good health. The sample comprised central memory CD4+ T cells from blood. The chain employs TRBV28 and TRBJ2-7, with 11 positions matching TRBD1. The CDR3 sequence is CASSRLGTGGYEQYF. CDR3 nucleotides: TGTGCCAGCAGCCGCCTTGGGACAGGGGGTTACGAGCAGTACTTC.